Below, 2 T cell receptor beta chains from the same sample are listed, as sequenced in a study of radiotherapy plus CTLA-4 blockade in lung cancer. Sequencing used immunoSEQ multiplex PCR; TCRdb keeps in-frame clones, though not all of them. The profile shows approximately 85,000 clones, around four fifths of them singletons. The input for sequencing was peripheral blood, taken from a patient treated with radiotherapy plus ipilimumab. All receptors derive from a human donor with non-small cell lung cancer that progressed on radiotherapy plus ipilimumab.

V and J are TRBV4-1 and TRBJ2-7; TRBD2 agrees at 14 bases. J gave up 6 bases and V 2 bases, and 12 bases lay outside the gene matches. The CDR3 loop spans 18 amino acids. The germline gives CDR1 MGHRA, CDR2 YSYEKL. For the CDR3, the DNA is TGCGCCAGCAGCCAATTCGGACTAGCGGGGGGCCCGCTCCTCGAGCAGTACTTC. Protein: CASSQFGLAGGPLLEQYF.

This chain's CDR3 is CASSLDWVTDTQYF. The CDR3 nucleotides are TGTGCCAGCAGCTTGGACTGGGTCACAGATACGCAGTATTTT. The genes are TRBV11-2 and TRBJ2-3; maybe TRBD2 (5 bases). Germline CDR1 and CDR2: SGHAT and FQNNGV. Trimming pared 3 bases from V and 2 bases from J, leaving 9 bases between. This CDR3 is 14 amino acids long.